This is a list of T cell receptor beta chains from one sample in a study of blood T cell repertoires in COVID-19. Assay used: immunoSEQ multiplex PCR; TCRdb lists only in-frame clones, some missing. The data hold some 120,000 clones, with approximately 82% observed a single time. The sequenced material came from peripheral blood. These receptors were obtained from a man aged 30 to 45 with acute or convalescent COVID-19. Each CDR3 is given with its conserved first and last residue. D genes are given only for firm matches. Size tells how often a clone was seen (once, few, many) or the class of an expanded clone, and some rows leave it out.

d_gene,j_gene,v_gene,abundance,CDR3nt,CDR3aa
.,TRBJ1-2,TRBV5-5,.,TGTGCCAGCAGCTTAATCGTAGGGCGCAGCGGCTATGGCTACACCTTC,CASSLIVGRSGYGYTF
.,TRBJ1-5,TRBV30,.,TGTGCCGCCCCCAACCCGACAGAACATAGCAATCAGCCCCAGCATTTT,CAAPNPTEHSNQPQHF
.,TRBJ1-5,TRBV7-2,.,TGTGCCAGCAGCTTAGGTTTAGGGGGATATCAGCCCCAGCATTTT,CASSLGLGGYQPQHF
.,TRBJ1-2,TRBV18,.,TGTGCCAGCTCGCCGGGTGGCAGCCTCTATGGCTACACCTTC,CASSPGGSLYGYTF
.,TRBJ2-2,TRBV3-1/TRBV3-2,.,TGTGCCAGCAGCCAAGCCTCACCCACGGGCACCGGGGAGCTGTTTTTT,CASSQASPTGTGELFF
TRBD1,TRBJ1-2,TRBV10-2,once,TGCGCCAGTAGGACAGGGGGCTACTATGGCTACACCTTC,CASRTGGYYGYTF
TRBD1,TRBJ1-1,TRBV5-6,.,TGTGCCAGCAGCGTACCCCAAGGACAGGGGGCTGAAGCTTTCTTT,CASSVPQGQGAEAFF
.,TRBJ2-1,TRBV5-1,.,TGCGCCAGCAGCTTGGTTAGGGGGGGAAGTGAGCAGTTCTTC,CASSLVRGGSEQFF
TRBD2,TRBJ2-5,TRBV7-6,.,TGTGCCAGCAGTCTCCGGGGCGGGGGGAACAGAGAGACCCAGTACTTC,CASSLRGGGNRETQYF
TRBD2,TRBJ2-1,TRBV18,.,TGTGCCAGCTCAAACGAGCGGGACTCCTACAATGAGCAGTTCTTC,CASSNERDSYNEQFF
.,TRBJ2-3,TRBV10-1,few,TGCGCCAGCAGTCCCGCGGGGTTAGGAGATACGCAGTATTTT,CASSPAGLGDTQYF
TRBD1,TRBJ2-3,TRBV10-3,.,TGTGCCATCACAGGGGGTGAGACAGATACGCAGTATTTT,CAITGGETDTQYF
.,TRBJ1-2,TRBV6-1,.,TGTGCCAGCAGTGATCTTATCAGGACAATCCAAGCTAACTATGGCTACACCTTC,CASSDLIRTIQANYGYTF
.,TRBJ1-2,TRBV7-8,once,TGTGCCAGCAGCTTATGGGGGCGGAGAGACGGCTACACCTTC,CASSLWGRRDGYTF
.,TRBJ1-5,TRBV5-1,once,TGCGCCAGCAGCTTTATGATCGGGTCGCGGGGGCTCAATCAGCCCCAGCATTTT,CASSFMIGSRGLNQPQHF
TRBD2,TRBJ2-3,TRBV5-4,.,TGTGCCAGCAGCCCGAATTTCGCCGGGACTAGAGGGCTGTATTTT,CASSPNFAGTRGLYF
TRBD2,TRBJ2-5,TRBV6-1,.,TGTGCCAGCAGTGAAGGTCTAGCGGGGTTCCAAGAGACCCAGTACTTC,CASSEGLAGFQETQYF
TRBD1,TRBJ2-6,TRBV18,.,TGTGCCAGCTCATCGACAGGGACGGGGGCCAACGTCCTGACTTTC,CASSSTGTGANVLTF
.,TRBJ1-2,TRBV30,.,TGTGCCTGGAGTGTATCAGTGGGGGCGTCTATCGGCTACACCTTC,CAWSVSVGASIGYTF
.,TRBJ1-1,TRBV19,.,TGTGCCACAGCAGCAGGGGTAGGAACTGAAGCTTTCTTT,CATAAGVGTEAFF
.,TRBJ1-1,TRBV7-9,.,TGTGCCAGCAGCTTAGGCGGTGCAGGGACTGAAGCTTTCTTT,CASSLGGAGTEAFF
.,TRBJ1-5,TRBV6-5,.,TGTGCCAGCAGGAGAGCCCAGGGTATACAGCCCCAGCATTTT,CASRRAQGIQPQHF
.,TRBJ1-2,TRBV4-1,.,TGCGCCAGCAGCCAAGAGGAGGGAAGCTATGGCTACACCTTC,CASSQEEGSYGYTF
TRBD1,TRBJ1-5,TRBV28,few,TGTGCCAGCAGTTCGTGGGACAGGGGGACTAGCAATCAGCCCCAGCATTTT,CASSSWDRGTSNQPQHF
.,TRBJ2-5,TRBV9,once,TGTGCCAGCAGCGTAGACCCCGGGTGGGAGACCCAGTACTTC,CASSVDPGWETQYF
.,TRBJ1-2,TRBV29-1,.,TGCAGCGTGTCACCGCCCGGGAACTATGGCTACACCTTC,CSVSPPGNYGYTF
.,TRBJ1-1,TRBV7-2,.,TGTGCCAGCAGCTTAGCCCATAACACTGAAGCTTTCTTT,CASSLAHNTEAFF
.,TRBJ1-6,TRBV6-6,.,TGTGCCAGCTTGCATAATTCAGGACCCCTCCACTTT,CASLHNSGPLHF
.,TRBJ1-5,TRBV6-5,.,TGTGCCAGCACCTCGACAGTCTATCAGCCCCAGCATTTT,CASTSTVYQPQHF
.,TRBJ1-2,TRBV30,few,TGTGCCTGGATGGGGAGCAACTATGGCTACACCTTC,CAWMGSNYGYTF
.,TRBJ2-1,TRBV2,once,TGTGCCAGCAGGGACTTGCTACTTGAGCAGTTCTTC,CASRDLLLEQFF
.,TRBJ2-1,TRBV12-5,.,TGTGCTAGTGGTTCAACCGGGACTTACAATGAGCAGTTCTTC,CASGSTGTYNEQFF
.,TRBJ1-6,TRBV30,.,TGTGCCTGCCAGTTTACAGGGAGGGATTCACCCCTCCACTTT,CACQFTGRDSPLHF
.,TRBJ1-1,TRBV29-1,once,TGCAGCGTTGAAGGTGGTCAGTTGAACACTGAAGCTTTCTTT,CSVEGGQLNTEAFF
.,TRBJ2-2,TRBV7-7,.,TGTGCTAGCAGCTTAGTCTCTTCCGGGGAGCTGTTTTTT,CASSLVSSGELFF